A selection of T cell receptor beta chains follows, all from one sample in a study of response to subunit inactivated influenza vaccine. TCRdb fed the RT-PCR reads into MiXCR, producing one record per CDR3 protein. The sample has fewer than 750,000 distinct CDR3 sequences, 12% to 15% seen once. The material was PBMCs from blood, obtained about 11 days after vaccination. These receptors were taken from a man aged 45-65 years who received an inactivated influenza vaccine. The CDR3 runs from the conserved cysteine through the conserved F or W. The order of the fields is V gene, D gene, J gene, clone size, CDR3 DNA, CDR3 protein. The D gene is left open where the match is weak. Clone size, where shown, is once, few, many, or a class for clones that have expanded.

>TRBV20-1|TRBD1|TRBJ1-1|.
TGCAGTGCCTACGGGGACAGGGGGAGCACTGAAGCTTTCTTT
CSAYGDRGSTEAFF
>TRBV18|.|TRBJ1-3|.
TGTGCCAGCTCACCACAGAGCCGCTCTGGAAACACCATATATTTT
CASSPQSRSGNTIYF
>TRBV5-1|TRBD1|TRBJ1-4|.
TGCGCCAGCAGCGTGGGACAGGGGAGGTTTGAAAAACTGTTTTTT
CASSVGQGRFEKLFF
>TRBV11-2|.|TRBJ2-3|many
TGTGCCAGCAGGCTAACAGATACGCAGTATTTT
CASRLTDTQYF
>TRBV3-1|TRBD1|TRBJ2-2|.
TGTGCCAGCAGCCAAAGGGACAGGGCCTCCGGGGAGCTGTTTTTT
CASSQRDRASGELFF
>TRBV20-1|TRBD2|TRBJ2-7|few
TGCAGTGCTAGGTGGGGGGGAACCTACGAGCAGTACTTC
CSARWGGTYEQYF
>TRBV20-1|TRBD1|TRBJ1-6|.
TGCAGTGCTAGGGACAGGGATCGTGGACCCCTCCACTTT
CSARDRDRGPLHF
>TRBV15|TRBD2|TRBJ2-5|.
TGTGCCACCAGCGGAGATGTTCTAGCGGGGGCTCAGACCCAGTACTTC
CATSGDVLAGAQTQYF
>TRBV20-1|.|TRBJ1-2|.
TGCAGTCCCCGGGCTCCAGAGGGTACGAGCTATGGCTACACCTTC
CSPRAPEGTSYGYTF
>TRBV7-9|.|TRBJ1-2|.
TGTGCCAGCAGCTTGTCGGACAGCTATGGCTACACCTTC
CASSLSDSYGYTF
>TRBV5-6|.|TRBJ2-7|many
TGTGCCAGCAGCTTGCGGACAGCTCTTAACTCCTACGAGCAGTACTTC
CASSLRTALNSYEQYF
>TRBV3-1|TRBD1|TRBJ2-1|many
TGTGCCAGCAGTGACCTGATGGGACAGGGAGCTGAGCAGTTCTTC
CASSDLMGQGAEQFF
>TRBV24-1|.|TRBJ2-1|.
TGTGCCACCAGTGATTCAGTCAATGAGCAGTTCTTC
CATSDSVNEQFF
>TRBV7-3|.|TRBJ1-1|.
TGTGCCAGCAGCTTAAGGGCGGATGGGACTGAAGCTTTCTTT
CASSLRADGTEAFF
>TRBV20-1|.|TRBJ2-5|.
TGCAGTGCTAGTCCGCCCCTGCGGCATCAAGAGACCCAGTACTTC
CSASPPLRHQETQYF
>TRBV4-3|.|TRBJ2-1|.
TGCGCCAGCAGCCACCGGGGGCAATCCTACAATGAGCAGTTCTTC
CASSHRGQSYNEQFF
>TRBV20-1|TRBD2|TRBJ2-5|many
TGCAGTGCCCAGGCACTAGCGGGGGGTACGGAGACCCAGTACTTC
CSAQALAGGTETQYF
>TRBV20-1|.|TRBJ2-5|.
TGCAGTGCTCCTGGGCCGCTGACTCAAGAGACCCAGTACTTC
CSAPGPLTQETQYF
>TRBV10-3|TRBD1|TRBJ2-7|.
TGTGCAAGCGGTGGGACAGGGGGCATCAACGAGCAGTACTTC
CASGGTGGINEQYF
>TRBV5-8|.|TRBJ1-1|.
TGTGCCAGCAGCTTATACCCTTTCCCCAATGAAGCTTTCTTT
CASSLYPFPNEAFF
>TRBV2|.|TRBJ2-2|few
TGTGCCAGCAGTGCCTGGGGCCCCGGCACCGGGGAGCTGTTTTTT
CASSAWGPGTGELFF
>TRBV29-1|.|TRBJ2-1|.
TGCAGCGTTTTGCAGGGTGGGGTGGATGAGCAGTTCTTC
CSVLQGGVDEQFF
>TRBV4-3|TRBD2|TRBJ2-3|many
TGCGCCAGCAGCCAAGATCTAGCGGGGGGGGCAGATACGCAGTATTTT
CASSQDLAGGADTQYF
>TRBV2|.|TRBJ1-5|few
TGTGCCAGCGTCTATACTAGCAATCAGCCCCAGCATTTT
CASVYTSNQPQHF
>TRBV5-6|.|TRBJ2-4|.
TGTGCCAGCAGCTTCGGCAGAATAAACATTCAGTACTTC
CASSFGRINIQYF
>TRBV28|.|TRBJ2-5|few
TGTGCCAGCAGGCCGTTCTGGGGCGACCAAGAGACCCAGTACTTC
CASRPFWGDQETQYF
>TRBV6-5|.|TRBJ1-2|.
TGTGCCAGCTTAAGCGCCCTGAATGCAGCCACCTTC
CASLSALNAATF
>TRBV20-1|TRBD1|TRBJ2-1|few
TGCAGTTTAGGGACAGGGAACTACAATGAGCAGTTCTTC
CSLGTGNYNEQFF
>TRBV28|.|TRBJ1-4|.
TGTGCCAGCAGCCCGGGGGTTTCGACAACTAATGAAAAACTGTTTTTT
CASSPGVSTTNEKLFF
>TRBV4-3|.|TRBJ2-1|few
TGCGCCAGCAGCCCCGGGGCCTACTACAATGAGCAGTTCTTC
CASSPGAYYNEQFF
>TRBV20-1|.|TRBJ2-5|many
TGCAGTGCTAGAGATCGGAGGGGGATTGAAGAGACCCAGTACTTC
CSARDRRGIEETQYF
>TRBV5-6|TRBD2|TRBJ2-1|few
TGTGCCAGCAGCTTTATGACGGGAGGGCCCTCAGTCTCCTACAATGAGCAGTTCTTC
CASSFMTGGPSVSYNEQFF
>TRBV28|.|TRBJ1-2|.
TGTGCCAGCAGGGCCCCTGTGGGGCCTTTCTATGGCTACACCTTC
CASRAPVGPFYGYTF
>TRBV11-2|TRBD1|TRBJ2-1|.
TGTGCCAGCAGAGGACAGGCCAGATACAATGAGCAGTTCTTC
CASRGQARYNEQFF
>TRBV28|TRBD1|TRBJ2-3|.
TGTGCCAGCAGTTCCGGGACAGTTCGCACAGATACGCAGTATTTT
CASSSGTVRTDTQYF
>TRBV14|.|TRBJ2-1|.
TGTGCCAGCAGCCAAGATTTCGGACATTACAATGAGCAGTTCTTC
CASSQDFGHYNEQFF
>TRBV5-6|.|TRBJ2-3|few
TGTGCCAGCAACTCACGGGGCACAGATACGCAGTATTTT
CASNSRGTDTQYF
>TRBV12-3/TRBV12-4|.|TRBJ2-5|.
TGTGCCAGCAGTTCCCTCCGGGACATAGGCCAAGAGACCCAGTACTTC
CASSSLRDIGQETQYF
>TRBV30|TRBD2|TRBJ2-1|few
TGTGCCTGGAGTGTGCTGGGACTAGCGGGAGAAGGGGGGCAGTTCTTC
CAWSVLGLAGEGGQFF
>TRBV12-5|.|TRBJ2-7|few
TGTGCTAGTGGTTTGGGAACTGATGGTAGCGGCTACGAGCAGTACTTC
CASGLGTDGSGYEQYF
>TRBV12-3/TRBV12-4|.|TRBJ2-3|many
TGTGCCAGCAGTCAGAGACTAGGCGACACAGATACGCAGTATTTT
CASSQRLGDTDTQYF